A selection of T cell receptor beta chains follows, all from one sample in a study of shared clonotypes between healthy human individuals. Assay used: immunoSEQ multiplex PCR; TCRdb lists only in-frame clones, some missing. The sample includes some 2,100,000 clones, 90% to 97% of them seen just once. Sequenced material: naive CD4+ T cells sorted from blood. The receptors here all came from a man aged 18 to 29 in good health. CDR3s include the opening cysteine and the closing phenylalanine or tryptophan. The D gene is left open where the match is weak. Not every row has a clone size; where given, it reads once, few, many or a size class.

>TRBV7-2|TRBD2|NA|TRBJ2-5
TGTGCCAGCAGCTTAGCCTCTCCTATCGCGGGAGGGGTTGTGAAGGAGACCCAGTACTTC
CASSLASPIAGGVVKETQYF
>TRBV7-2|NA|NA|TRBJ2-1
TGTGCCAGCAGCCCCCCGGAGCGGTACAATGAGCAGTTCTTC
CASSPPERYNEQFF
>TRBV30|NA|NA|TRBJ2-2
TGTGCCTGGAGCCTGAACACCGGGGAGCTGTTTTTT
CAWSLNTGELFF
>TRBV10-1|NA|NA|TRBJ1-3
TGCGCCAGCAGTCCAGGGAGTGCTGGAAACACCATATATTTT
CASSPGSAGNTIYF
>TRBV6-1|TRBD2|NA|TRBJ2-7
TGTGCCAGCAGCCGGGGACTAGGCTACGAGCAGTACTTC
CASSRGLGYEQYF
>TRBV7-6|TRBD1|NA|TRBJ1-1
TGTGCCAGCAGCCTCCTAGGAGGGGGCGGCACTGAAGCTTTCTTT
CASSLLGGGGTEAFF
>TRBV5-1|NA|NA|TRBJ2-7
TGCGCCAGCAGCCCCTCGACGGGCACCTACGAGCAGTACTTC
CASSPSTGTYEQYF
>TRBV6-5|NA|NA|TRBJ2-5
TGTGCCAGCAGTCGCGGGACGCCCGGCCAAGAGACCCAGTACTTC
CASSRGTPGQETQYF
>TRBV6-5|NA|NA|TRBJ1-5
TGTGCCAGCAGTTACGATAGCAATCAGCCCCAGCATTTT
CASSYDSNQPQHF
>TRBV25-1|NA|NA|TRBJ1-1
TGTGCCAGCAGTGAGAACACTGAAGCTTTCTTT
CASSENTEAFF
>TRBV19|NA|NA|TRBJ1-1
TGTGCCAGTAGTATACCCGTGGGGTTGGTGAACACTGAAGCTTTCTTT
CASSIPVGLVNTEAFF
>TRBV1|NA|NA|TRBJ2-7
TGCACCAGCAGTCGTCGGGGGGAGGGCAACTACGAGCAGTACTTC
CTSSRRGEGNYEQYF
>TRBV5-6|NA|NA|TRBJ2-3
TGTGCCAGCAGCTTGGATGGCTCCCACCCGCAGTATTTT
CASSLDGSHPQYF
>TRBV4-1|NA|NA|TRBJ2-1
TGCGCCAGCAGCCAAGATAGTTCCGGACACCTCCGCTCCTACAATGAGCAGTTCTTC
CASSQDSSGHLRSYNEQFF
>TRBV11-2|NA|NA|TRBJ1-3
TGTGCCAGCAGCTTAGCGGGGGACTCTGGAAACACCATATATTTT
CASSLAGDSGNTIYF
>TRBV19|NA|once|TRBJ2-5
TGTGCCAGTAGTAGGGGGCCCGAAGAGACCCAGTACTTC
CASSRGPEETQYF
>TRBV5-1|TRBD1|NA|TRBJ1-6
TGCGCCAGCAGCTTGGGACAGGGGGAAGCCTCACCCCTCCACTTT
CASSLGQGEASPLHF
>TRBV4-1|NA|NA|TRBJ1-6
TGCGCCAGCAGCGGATTGTGGGGGGCTGGATCACCCCTCCACTTT
CASSGLWGAGSPLHF
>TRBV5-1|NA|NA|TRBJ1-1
TGCGCCAGCAGCTTGGGGGGCCCCTCGGATCAAGCTTTCTTT
CASSLGGPSDQAFF
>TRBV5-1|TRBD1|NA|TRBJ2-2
TGCGCCAGCAGATCGGGACAGGGCGACACCGGGGAGCTGTTTTTT
CASRSGQGDTGELFF
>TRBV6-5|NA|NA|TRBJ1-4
TGTGCCAGCAGACGAGATACGGGAGAAAAACTGTTTTTT
CASRRDTGEKLFF
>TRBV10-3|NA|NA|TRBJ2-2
TGTGCCATCAGTGAGCTCAGGGGCTCCGGGGAGCTGTTTTTT
CAISELRGSGELFF
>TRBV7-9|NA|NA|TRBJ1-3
TGTGCCACGGACAGAAACTCTGGAAACACCATATATTTT
CATDRNSGNTIYF
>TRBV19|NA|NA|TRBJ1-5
TGTGCCAGTAGTATAGAGAAGGGACAGCCCCAGCATTTT
CASSIEKGQPQHF
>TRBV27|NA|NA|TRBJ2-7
TGTGCCAGCAGATCGGTCTCACCCTACGAGCAGTACTTC
CASRSVSPYEQYF
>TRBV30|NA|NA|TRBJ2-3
TGTGCCTGGAGTCCAGACATGGGGGATACGCAGTATTTT
CAWSPDMGDTQYF
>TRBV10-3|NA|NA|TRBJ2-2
TGTGCCATCAGTGAGTCGTACAGTCGGGGAGTCTTCGGGGAGCTGTTTTTT
CAISESYSRGVFGELFF
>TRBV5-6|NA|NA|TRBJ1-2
TGTGCCAGCAGCCCACCCAGGGTACTTAACTATGGCTACACCTTC
CASSPPRVLNYGYTF
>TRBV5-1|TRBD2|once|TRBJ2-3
TGCGCCAGCCGCACTAGCGGTCCCCGAGGGGATGCGCAGTATTTT
CASRTSGPRGDAQYF
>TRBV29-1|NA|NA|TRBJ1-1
TGCAGCGTTAGCCAGCGGGGGGAGAGAACTGAAGCTTTCTTT
CSVSQRGERTEAFF
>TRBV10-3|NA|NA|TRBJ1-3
TGTGCCATCAGTGATGCCCGGGAACGCGGAAACACCATATATTTT
CAISDARERGNTIYF
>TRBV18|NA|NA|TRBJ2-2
TGTGCCAGCTCACCAGGGCGGACGAACACCGGGGAGCTGTTTTTT
CASSPGRTNTGELFF
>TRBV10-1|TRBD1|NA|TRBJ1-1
TGCGCCAGCAGTGGGTCTAGAGCAGGGGGCACTGAAGCTTTCTTT
CASSGSRAGGTEAFF
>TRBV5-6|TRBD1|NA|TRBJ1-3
TGTGCCAGCAGCTCCGACAGGGGGGCCTCTGGAAACACCATATATTTT
CASSSDRGASGNTIYF
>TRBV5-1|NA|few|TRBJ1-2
TGCGCCAGCAGCTTGAGTAACTATGGCTACACCTTC
CASSLSNYGYTF
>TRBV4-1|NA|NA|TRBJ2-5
TGCGCCAGCAGCCATAAAGCCGGGCCTGAGGGGGAGACCCAGTACTTC
CASSHKAGPEGETQYF
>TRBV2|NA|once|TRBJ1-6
TGTGCCAGCCAAACCGACAGTAATTCACCCCTCCACTTT
CASQTDSNSPLHF
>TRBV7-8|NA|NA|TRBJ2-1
TGTGCCAGCAGCTTAAGGGCAGGGAGCTCCTACAATGAGCAGTTCTTC
CASSLRAGSSYNEQFF
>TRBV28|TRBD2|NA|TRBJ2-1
TGTGCCAGCAGTACGGGGGGGCTATCCTACAATGAGCAGTTCTTC
CASSTGGLSYNEQFF
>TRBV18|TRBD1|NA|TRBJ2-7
TGTGCCAGCTCACCCAGGGACAGCGGCTACGAGCAGTACTTC
CASSPRDSGYEQYF